A selection of T cell receptor beta chains follows, all from one sample in a study of cytomegalovirus exposure and HLA in healthy donors. The table came from immunoSEQ multiplex PCR; TCRdb's copy has only in-frame clones and leaves some out. The data hold around 170,000 clones, with about four fifths observed a single time. Source material: PBMCs. The receptor set was obtained from a woman aged 45-60 years in good health and CMV-seronegative. The CDR3 runs from the conserved cysteine through the conserved F or W. A D gene is named only where the DNA matches it firmly. Clone size appears in some rows only: once, few, many, or a class for an expanded clone.

J | size | V | D | CDR3 | DNA
TRBJ1-2 | . | TRBV20-1 | . | CSAGRGGGYTF | TGCAGTGCTGGGCGCGGGGGCGGCTACACCTTC
TRBJ1-6 | . | TRBV7-2 | . | CASTSTGSNSPLHF | TGTGCCAGCACCTCAACAGGGAGCAATTCACCCCTCCACTTT
TRBJ1-4 | . | TRBV19 | . | CASSIGVRPTNEKLFF | TGTGCCAGTAGTATAGGTGTCAGGCCTACTAATGAAAAACTGTTTTTT
TRBJ2-1 | once | TRBV5-1 | . | CASILGLAGHNEQFF | .
TRBJ2-7 | . | TRBV28 | . | CASSLVAPGSEQYF | TGTGCCAGCAGTTTAGTTGCACCAGGTTCCGAGCAGTACTTC
TRBJ1-1 | . | TRBV12-5 | . | CASRGSAEAFF | TGTGCTAGTAGGGGATCAGCAGAAGCTTTCTTT
TRBJ2-5 | . | TRBV11-2 | . | CASSLVQQETQYF | TGTGCCAGCAGCTTAGTCCAGCAAGAGACCCAGTACTTC
TRBJ1-2 | . | TRBV5-1 | . | CASKQATHYGYTF | TGCGCCAGCAAGCAGGCAACCCACTATGGCTACACCTTC
TRBJ1-4 | . | TRBV9 | . | CASSSGATNEKLFF | TGTGCCAGCAGCTCCGGGGCAACTAATGAAAAACTGTTTTTT
TRBJ2-2 | . | TRBV18 | . | CASSPPRGNTGELFF | TGTGCCAGCTCACCACCTAGGGGTAACACCGGGGAGCTGTTTTTT
TRBJ2-1 | once | TRBV18 | . | CASSPMSGGGNEQFF | TGTGCCAGCTCACCAATGTCCGGGGGAGGCAATGAGCAGTTCTTC
TRBJ1-6 | . | TRBV15 | . | CATSRDNGPPLHF | TGTGCCACCAGCAGAGATAACGGTCCACCCCTCCACTTT
TRBJ2-5 | . | TRBV9 | . | CASSVASSAETQYF | TGTGCCAGCAGCGTAGCTTCTAGCGCAGAGACCCAGTACTTC
TRBJ1-1 | . | TRBV30 | . | CAWGHRPSTFF | TGTGCCTGGGGCCACCGCCCCTCAACTTTCTTT
TRBJ2-1 | . | TRBV18 | TRBD1 | CASSPRRDSSYNEQFF | TGTGCCAGCTCACCTCGCCGGGACAGTTCTTACAATGAGCAGTTCTTC
TRBJ1-6 | . | TRBV10-2 | . | CASSATHYNSPLHF | TGCGCCAGCAGTGCTACCCACTATAATTCACCCCTCCACTTT
TRBJ2-3 | . | TRBV2 | TRBD1 | CASSEMGQTTDTQYF | TGTGCCAGCAGTGAGATGGGACAGACCACAGATACGCAGTATTTT
TRBJ2-7 | once | TRBV11-2 | TRBD1 | CASSDPTGADEQYF | TGTGCCAGCAGCGACCCTACAGGGGCTGACGAGCAGTACTTC
TRBJ2-1 | . | TRBV29-1 | . | CSDTVYNEQFF | TGCAGCGATACAGTTTACAATGAGCAGTTCTTC
TRBJ1-1 | . | TRBV5-1 | . | CASSWGGSQDTEAFF | TGCGCCAGCAGCTGGGGGGGATCCCAGGACACTGAAGCTTTCTTT
TRBJ2-7 | . | TRBV5-4 | . | CASSSGAGLSYEQYF | TGTGCCAGCAGCTCGGGAGCGGGTCTCTCCTACGAGCAGTACTTC
TRBJ1-1 | . | TRBV9 | TRBD1 | CASSVTTGTGGTEAFF | TGTGCCAGCAGCGTCACAACCGGGACAGGGGGCACTGAAGCTTTCTTT
TRBJ1-2 | . | TRBV7-8 | TRBD1 | CASSLEQGDYGYTF | TGTGCCAGCAGCTTAGAACAGGGGGACTATGGCTACACCTTC
TRBJ2-1 | . | TRBV19 | TRBD1 | CASSKTGGNEQFF | TGTGCCAGTAGTAAAACAGGGGGCAATGAGCAGTTCTTC
TRBJ2-2 | . | TRBV7-6 | TRBD1 | CASSVRQGFAGELFF | TGTGCCAGCAGCGTCAGACAGGGGTTCGCCGGGGAGCTGTTTTTT
TRBJ1-1 | once | TRBV7-9 | TRBD1 | CASSFRQGDMNTEAFF | TGTGCCAGCAGCTTCCGACAGGGTGACATGAACACTGAAGCTTTCTTT